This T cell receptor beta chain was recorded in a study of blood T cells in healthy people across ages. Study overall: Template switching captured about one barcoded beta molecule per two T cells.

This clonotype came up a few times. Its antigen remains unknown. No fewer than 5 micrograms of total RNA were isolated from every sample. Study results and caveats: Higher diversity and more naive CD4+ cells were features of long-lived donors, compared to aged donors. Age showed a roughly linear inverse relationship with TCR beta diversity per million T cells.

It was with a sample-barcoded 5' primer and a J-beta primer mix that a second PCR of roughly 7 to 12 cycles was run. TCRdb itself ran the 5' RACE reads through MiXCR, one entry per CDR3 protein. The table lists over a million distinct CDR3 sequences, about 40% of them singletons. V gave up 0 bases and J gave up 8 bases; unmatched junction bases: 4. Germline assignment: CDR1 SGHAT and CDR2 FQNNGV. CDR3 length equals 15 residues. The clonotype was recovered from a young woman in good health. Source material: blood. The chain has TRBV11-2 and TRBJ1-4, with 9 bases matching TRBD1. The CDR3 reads CASSLEGQGLEKLFF. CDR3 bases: TGTGCCAGCAGCTTAGAGGGACAGGGACTAGAAAAACTGTTTTTT.